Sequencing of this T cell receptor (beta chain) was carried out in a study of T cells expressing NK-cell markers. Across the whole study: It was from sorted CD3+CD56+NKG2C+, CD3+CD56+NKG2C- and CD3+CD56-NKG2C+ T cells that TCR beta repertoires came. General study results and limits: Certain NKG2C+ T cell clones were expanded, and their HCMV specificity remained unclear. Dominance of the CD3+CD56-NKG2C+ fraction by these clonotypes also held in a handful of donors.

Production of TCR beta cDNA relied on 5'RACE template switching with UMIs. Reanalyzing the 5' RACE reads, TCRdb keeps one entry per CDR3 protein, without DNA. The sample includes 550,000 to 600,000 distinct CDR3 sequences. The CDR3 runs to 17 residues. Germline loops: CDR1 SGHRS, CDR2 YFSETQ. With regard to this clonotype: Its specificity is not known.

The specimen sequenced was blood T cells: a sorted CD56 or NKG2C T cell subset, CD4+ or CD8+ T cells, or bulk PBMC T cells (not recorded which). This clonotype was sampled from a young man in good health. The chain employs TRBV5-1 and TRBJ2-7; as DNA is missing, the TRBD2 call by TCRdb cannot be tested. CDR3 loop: CASSRHGTSGSAYEQYF.